The 10 T cell receptor beta chains presented below share a single source sample, sequenced in a study of cytomegalovirus exposure and HLA in healthy donors. PCR amplification relied on 60 Vbeta primers (plus 13 Jbeta primers). Some clones are missing from TCRdb's copy, which holds only in-frame ones; the method was immunoSEQ multiplex PCR. The data hold 200,000 to 250,000 clones, with around 80% observed a single time. The sequenced material came from PBMCs. The receptors derive from a man aged 25-45 years in good health and CMV-seronegative.

V usage is TRBV19 and J usage is TRBJ2-2; no reliable D call. Trimming removed 3 bases from V and 5 bases from J, with 16 bases in between. From germline, CDR1 is LNHDA and CDR2 SQIVND (reference sequence). The CDR3 is 16 amino acids. The CDR3 DNA is TGTGCCAGTAGTATCCCGGTCGGTCTTTATACCGGGGAGCTGTTTTTT. Protein product: CASSIPVGLYTGELFF.

The V call is TRBV5-1, the J call TRBJ1-3, with D maybe TRBD1 (5 bases). CDR3 length: 16 residues. The V gene's germline CDR1 is SGHRS and CDR2 YFSETQ. The V end was cut by 1 base, the J end by 2 bases, with 13 bases between. In DNA, the CDR3 is TGCGCCAGCAGCTTGTCCCAGGGAGGCACTGGAAACACCATATATTTT. The encoded protein is CASSLSQGGTGNTIYF. The full variable domain, rest sourced from reference TRBV5-1 and TRBJ1-3, is KAGVTQTPRYLIKTRGQQVTLSCSPISGHRSVSWYQQTPGQGLQFLFEYFSETQRNKGNFPGRFSGRQFSNSRSEMNVSTLELGDSALYLCASSLSQGGTGNTIYFGEGSWLTVV.

V and J are TRBV5-5 and TRBJ1-4, with TRBD1 matching over 8 bases. Trimming removed 1 base from V and 8 bases from J; junction bases left unmatched: 13. This CDR3 contains 17 residues. From germline, CDR1 is SGHKS and CDR2 YYEKEE (reference sequence). DNA of the CDR3: TGTGCCAGCAGCTTGTCTTGGACAGGGTTTAAGGGCGAAAAACTGTTTTTT. It specifies CASSLSWTGFKGEKLFF.

This clone was recorded once. A junction boundary mismatches the germline segment, possibly from a read error. Other DNA variants within this sample encode the same CDR3. This rearrangement joins TRBV5-1 to TRBJ1-1; D might be TRBD1 (6 bases). Germline-derived CDR1 and CDR2 are SGHRS and YFSETQ. The CDR3 covers 13 residues. The CDR3 bases are TGCGCCAGCAGCTTACAGGGAAACACTGAGGCTTTCTTT. Encoded protein: CASSLQGNTEAFF. The full variable domain, rest sourced from reference TRBV5-1 and TRBJ1-1, is KAGVTQTPRYLIKTRGQQVTLSCSPISGHRSVSWYQQTPGQGLQFLFEYFSETQRNKGNFPGRFSGRQFSNSRSEMNVSTLELGDSALYLCASSLQGNTEAFFGQGTRLTVV.

The chain links TRBV7-9 to TRBJ1-5; D is ambiguous. V was pared by 3 bases and J by 12 bases, with 12 bases between. Germline V gene lookup returns CDR1 SEHNR and CDR2 FQNEAQ (reference sequence). The CDR3 extends over 12 amino acids. CDR3 residues: CASSFPTGIQHF. The CDR3 DNA reads TGTGCCAGCAGCTTCCCCACCGGGATCCAGCATTTT.

The genes are TRBV5-1 and TRBJ2-5; 15 nucleotides align to TRBD2. Germline CDR1 is SGHRS and CDR2 is YFSETQ. CDR3 length equals 16 residues. Germline trimming cut 4 bases from V and 5 bases from J; bases unmatched to any gene: 6. The CDR3: CASSNGLAGGRETQYF. The CDR3 nucleotides read TGCGCCAGCAGCAATGGACTAGCGGGGGGGCGCGAGACCCAGTACTTC.

The CDR3 loop is CASSWDETGMNTEAFF. The CDR3 DNA follows: TGCGCCAGCAGCTGGGATGAGACAGGGATGAACACTGAAGCTTTCTTT. The chain has TRBV5-1 and TRBJ1-1; 7 nucleotides match TRBD1. CDR1 and CDR2 (germline): SGHRS, YFSETQ. J was trimmed by 0 bases and V by 3 bases; bases with no gene match: 8. The CDR3 is 16 residues long.

The genes are TRBV10-3 and TRBJ1-4, with D possibly matching TRBD1 (5 bases). V was shortened by 3 bases and J by 4 bases, with 15 bases between the two germline ends. Germline CDR1 reads ENHRY; CDR2 reads SYGVKD. This CDR3 is 16 amino acids long. The CDR3 reads CAISEGGGTDNEKLFF. In DNA form, the CDR3 reads TGTGCCATCAGTGAAGGAGGCGGGACGGATAATGAAAAACTGTTTTTT.

As concerns this clone: Additional DNA sequences in this sample encode the identical CDR3. The rearrangement links TRBV29-1 to TRBJ2-7, with TRBD1 matching 7 bases. CDR1 SQVTM and CDR2 ANQGSEA come from the germline V gene. The CDR3 has 12 amino acids. With V trimmed by 6 bases and J by 2 bases, 4 bases remained unmatched. The CDR3 loop reads CSVRQGPYEQYF. CDR3 bases: TGCAGCGTCCGACAGGGCCCCTACGAGCAGTACTTC.

The chain recombines TRBV6-6 with TRBJ2-1; 11 bases fit TRBD2. The CDR3 is 15 amino acids. J gave up 4 bases and V 6 bases, and 5 bases lay outside the gene matches. Germline CDR1 MNHNY, CDR2 SVGAGI (reference sequence). This chain's CDR3 is CASSLRLAGYNEQFF. DNA of the CDR3: TGTGCCAGCAGCTTACGACTAGCGGGGTACAATGAGCAGTTCTTC.